This record looks at one T cell receptor (beta chain) sequence and its context. The target antigen is unknown. This sample is drawn from a study of long-term antiretroviral therapy in people with HIV. Study-wide results and caveats: Unavailable data included ART adherence, viral resistance and therapy changes (switches in treatment).

All donors provided no fewer than one pre-ART and no fewer than two post-ART PBMC samples. V lost 6 bases and J 2 bases, leaving 25 bases between the germline ends. CDR1 and CDR2 from the germline V gene are KGHSH and LQKENI. The length of the CDR3 is 19 residues. Sequencing relied on immunoSEQ assay v3.0, run at survey level. The assay was immunoSEQ multiplex PCR, and TCRdb's table has in-frame clones only and misses some. The sample lists 24,000 or so clones, 65% to 85% occurring once. The genes are TRBV18 and TRBJ1-4; weak D call: TRBD1 (5 bases). The TCR was taken from a man aged 30-40 years with HIV. The material was unsorted PBMCs, obtained about 4.1 years after starting antiretroviral therapy. For the CDR3, the DNA is TGTGCCAGCTCGCAACGACAGAGGAGTCATGGGCAGACTAATGAAAAACTGTTTTTT. Translated, it gives CASSQRQRSHGQTNEKLFF.